What follows is one T cell receptor beta chain and its context. A single count supports this clone. Its cognate antigen has yet to be identified. Per-base qualities were not stored, and no clone one base away is much larger. These data are taken from a study of T cell changes during pregnancy in multiple sclerosis (dated by TCRdb to the late 2010s). Looking at the study overall: The study examined how the T cell repertoire changed over the course of pregnancy in women with multiple sclerosis.

V is shortened by 2 bases, J by 6 bases, and the region joining them spans 12 bases. CDR1 SGHRS and CDR2 YFSETQ are derived from the germline V gene. The CDR3 starts with the cysteine, ends with the phenylalanine, and has 14 residues. This entry keeps only the CDR3 DNA: 42 bases, framed from base 1. Library preparation employed the immunoSEQ multiplex PCR assay. TCRdb re-hosts the immuneACCESS table, in-frame sequences only. Its copies lack some clones; in the studies checked, an unresolved V gene accounts for under half of them, and the cause for the rest is not known. The sample table contains about 11,000 clones; only one count was recorded for roughly 94% of them. Around 0.28% of the sample comes from the top ten.

The sequence links TRBV5-1 to TRBJ1-3; possibly the D gene is TRBD1, per 6 matching bases. This specimen was CD4+ T cells from peripheral blood mononuclear cells, taken before pregnancy. The sequence was collected from a female donor with multiple sclerosis, enrolled in a pregnancy study. The CDR3 reads as follows: CASSFTDSSNTIYF. The DNA is as follows: TGCGCCAGCAGCTTCACGGACAGTTCAAACACCATATATTTT.